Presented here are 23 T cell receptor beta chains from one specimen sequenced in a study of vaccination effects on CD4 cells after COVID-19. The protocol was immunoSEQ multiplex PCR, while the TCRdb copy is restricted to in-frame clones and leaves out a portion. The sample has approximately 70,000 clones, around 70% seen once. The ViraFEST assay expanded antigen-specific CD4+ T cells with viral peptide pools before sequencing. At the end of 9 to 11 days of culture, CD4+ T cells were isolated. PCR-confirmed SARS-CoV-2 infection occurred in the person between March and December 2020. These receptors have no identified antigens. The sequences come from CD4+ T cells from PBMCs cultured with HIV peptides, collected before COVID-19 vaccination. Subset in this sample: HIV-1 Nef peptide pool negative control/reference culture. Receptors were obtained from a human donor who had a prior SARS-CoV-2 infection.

The CDR3 spells CASIQGEVPQNIQYF. The CDR3 bases are TGTGCCAGCATCCAAGGGGAGGTCCCTCAAAACATTCAGTACTTC. The chain couples TRBV6-6 to TRBJ2-4; weak D call: TRBD2 (6 bases). Trimming removed 7 bases at V and 5 bases at J, with 18 bases between. This CDR3 has 15 amino acids. Germline V gene lookup returns CDR1 MNHNY and CDR2 SVGAGI (reference sequence).

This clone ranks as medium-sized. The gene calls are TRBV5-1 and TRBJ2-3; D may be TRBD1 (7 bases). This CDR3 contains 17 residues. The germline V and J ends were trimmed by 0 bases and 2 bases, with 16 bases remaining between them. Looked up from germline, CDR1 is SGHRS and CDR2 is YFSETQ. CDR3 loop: CASSLEAAGQLTDTQYF. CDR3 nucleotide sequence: TGCGCCAGCAGCTTGGAGGCCGCGGGACAGCTCACAGATACGCAGTATTTT.

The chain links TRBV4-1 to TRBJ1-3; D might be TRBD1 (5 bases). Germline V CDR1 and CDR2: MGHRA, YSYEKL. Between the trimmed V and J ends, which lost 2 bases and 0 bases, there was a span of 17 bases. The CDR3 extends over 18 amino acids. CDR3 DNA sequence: TGCGCCAGCAGCCAATTCCCGGGGGACGTAAGCTCTGGAAACACCATATATTTT. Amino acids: CASSQFPGDVSSGNTIYF.

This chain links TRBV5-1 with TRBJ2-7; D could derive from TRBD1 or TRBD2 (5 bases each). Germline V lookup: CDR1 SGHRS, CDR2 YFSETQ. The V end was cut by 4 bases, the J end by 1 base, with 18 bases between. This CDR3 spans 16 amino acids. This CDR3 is CASSHGDREPSYEQYF. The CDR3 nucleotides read TGCGCCAGCAGCCATGGGGACCGGGAACCATCCTACGAGCAGTACTTC.

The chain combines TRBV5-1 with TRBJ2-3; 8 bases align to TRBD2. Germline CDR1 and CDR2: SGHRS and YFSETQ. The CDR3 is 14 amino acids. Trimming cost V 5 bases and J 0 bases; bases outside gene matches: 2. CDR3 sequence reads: CASRRGGSTDTQYF. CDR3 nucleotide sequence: TGCGCCAGCAGACGGGGGGGGAGCACAGATACGCAGTATTTT. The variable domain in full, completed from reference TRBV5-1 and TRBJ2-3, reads KAGVTQTPRYLIKTRGQQVTLSCSPISGHRSVSWYQQTPGQGLQFLFEYFSETQRNKGNFPGRFSGRQFSNSRSEMNVSTLELGDSALYLCASRRGGSTDTQYFGPGTRLTVL.

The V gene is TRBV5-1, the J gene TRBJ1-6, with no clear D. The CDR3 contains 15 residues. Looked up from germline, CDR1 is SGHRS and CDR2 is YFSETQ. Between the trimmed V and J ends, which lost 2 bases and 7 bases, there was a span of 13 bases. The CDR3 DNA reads TGCGCCAGCAGCTTTCGGCCGATAACCAATTCACCCCTCCACTTT. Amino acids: CASSFRPITNSPLHF.

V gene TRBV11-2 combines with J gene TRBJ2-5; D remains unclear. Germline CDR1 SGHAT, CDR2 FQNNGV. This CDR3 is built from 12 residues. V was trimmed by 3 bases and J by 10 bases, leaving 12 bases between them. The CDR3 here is CASSFQFGYQYF. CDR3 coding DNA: TGTGCCAGCAGCTTTCAATTTGGGTACCAGTACTTC.

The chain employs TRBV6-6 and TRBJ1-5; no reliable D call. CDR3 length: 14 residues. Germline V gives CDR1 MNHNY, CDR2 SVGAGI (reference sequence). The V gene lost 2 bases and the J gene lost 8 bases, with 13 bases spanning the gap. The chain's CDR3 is CASSYGQAWEPQHF. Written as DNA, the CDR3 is TGTGCCAGCAGTTACGGGCAGGCCTGGGAGCCCCAGCATTTT.

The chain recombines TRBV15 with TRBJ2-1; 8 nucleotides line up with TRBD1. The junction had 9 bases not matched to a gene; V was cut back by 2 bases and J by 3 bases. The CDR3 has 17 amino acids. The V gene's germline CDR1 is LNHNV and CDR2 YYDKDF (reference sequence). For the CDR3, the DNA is TGTGCCACCAGCAGATCAGCCTTAGGGACAGGCTACAATGAGCAGTTCTTC. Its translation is CATSRSALGTGYNEQFF.

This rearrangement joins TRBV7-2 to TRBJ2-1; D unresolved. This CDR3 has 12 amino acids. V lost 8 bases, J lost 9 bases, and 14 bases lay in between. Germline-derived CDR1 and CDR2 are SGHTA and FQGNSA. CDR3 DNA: TGTGCCAGCTCCGCGTCCTGGGGTGAGCAGTTCTTC. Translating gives CASSASWGEQFF. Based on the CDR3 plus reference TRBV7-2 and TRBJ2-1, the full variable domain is GAGVSQSPSNKVTEKGKDVELRCDPISGHTALYWYRQSLGQGLEFLIYFQGNSAPDKSGLPSDRFSAERTGGSVSTLTIQRTQQEDSAVYLCASSASWGEQFFGPGTRLTVL.

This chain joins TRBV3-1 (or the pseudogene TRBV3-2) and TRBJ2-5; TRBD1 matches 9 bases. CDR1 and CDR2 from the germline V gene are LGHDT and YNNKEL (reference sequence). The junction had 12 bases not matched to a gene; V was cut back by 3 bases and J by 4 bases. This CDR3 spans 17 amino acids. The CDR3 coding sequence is TGTGCCAGCAGCCAGGACAGGGGATCCCTCCGTCGAGAGACCCAGTACTTC. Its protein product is CASSQDRGSLRRETQYF.

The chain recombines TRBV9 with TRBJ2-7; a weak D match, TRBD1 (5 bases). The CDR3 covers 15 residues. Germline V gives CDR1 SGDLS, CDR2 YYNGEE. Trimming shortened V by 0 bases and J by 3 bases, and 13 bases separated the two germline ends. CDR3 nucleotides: TGTGCCAGCAGCGTAGCTCCTGGGGCAGGCTACGAGCAGTACTTC. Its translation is CASSVAPGAGYEQYF.

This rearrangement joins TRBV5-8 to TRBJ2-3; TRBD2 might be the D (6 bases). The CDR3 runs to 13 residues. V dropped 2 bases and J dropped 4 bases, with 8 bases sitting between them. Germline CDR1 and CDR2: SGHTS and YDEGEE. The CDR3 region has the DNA TGTGCCAGCAGCTTTTCTAGCGCAGATACGCAGTATTTT. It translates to CASSFSSADTQYF.

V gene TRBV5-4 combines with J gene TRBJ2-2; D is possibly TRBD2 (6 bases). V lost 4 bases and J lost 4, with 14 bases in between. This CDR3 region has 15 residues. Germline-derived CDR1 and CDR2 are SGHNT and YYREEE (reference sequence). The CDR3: CASSERGGFTGELFF. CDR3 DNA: TGTGCCAGCAGCGAGAGGGGAGGATTCACCGGGGAGCTGTTTTTT.

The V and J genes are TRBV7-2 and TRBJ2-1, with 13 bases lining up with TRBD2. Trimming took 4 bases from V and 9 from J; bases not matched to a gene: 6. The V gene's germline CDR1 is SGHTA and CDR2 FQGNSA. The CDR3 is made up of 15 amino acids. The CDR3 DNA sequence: TGTGCCAGCAGCTCACTAGCGGGAGGGCGGGGTGAGCAGTTCTTC. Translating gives CASSSLAGGRGEQFF.

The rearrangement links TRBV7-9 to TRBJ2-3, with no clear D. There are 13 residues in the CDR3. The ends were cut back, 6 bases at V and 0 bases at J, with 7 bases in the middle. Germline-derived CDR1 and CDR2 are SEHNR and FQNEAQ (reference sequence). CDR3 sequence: CASSLGSTDTQYF. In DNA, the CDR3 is TGTGCCAGCAGTCTAGGAAGCACAGATACGCAGTATTTT. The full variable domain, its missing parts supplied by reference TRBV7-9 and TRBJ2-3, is DTGVSQNPRHKITKRGQNVTFRCDPISEHNRLYWYRQTLGQGPEFLTYFQNEAQLEKSRLLSDRFSAERPKGSFSTLEIQRTEQGDSAMYLCASSLGSTDTQYFGPGTRLTVL.

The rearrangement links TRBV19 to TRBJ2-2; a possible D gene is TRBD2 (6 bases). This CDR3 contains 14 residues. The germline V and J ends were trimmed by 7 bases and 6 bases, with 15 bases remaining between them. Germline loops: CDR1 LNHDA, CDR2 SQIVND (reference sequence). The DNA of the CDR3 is TGTGCCAGTATATGGGGAGCGGGCCCCGGGGAGCTGTTTTTT. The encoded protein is CASIWGAGPGELFF.

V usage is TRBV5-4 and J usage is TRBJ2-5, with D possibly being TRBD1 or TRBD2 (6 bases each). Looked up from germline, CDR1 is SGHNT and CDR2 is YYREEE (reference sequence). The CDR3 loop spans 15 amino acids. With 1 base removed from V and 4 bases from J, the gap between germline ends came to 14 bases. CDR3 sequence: CASSLTGAVGETQYF. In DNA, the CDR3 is TGTGCCAGCAGCTTGACGGGGGCGGTAGGAGAGACCCAGTACTTC.

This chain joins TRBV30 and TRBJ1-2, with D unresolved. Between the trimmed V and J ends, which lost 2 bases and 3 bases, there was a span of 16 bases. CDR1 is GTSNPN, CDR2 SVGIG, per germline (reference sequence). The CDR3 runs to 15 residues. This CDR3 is CAWSPELGIYYGYTF. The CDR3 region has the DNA TGTGCCTGGAGTCCAGAACTCGGGATCTACTATGGCTACACCTTC.

The CDR3 DNA follows: TGCGCCAGCAGAACCGGGGCCGAGACAAAACTGTTTTTT. Translating gives CASRTGAETKLFF. The chain links TRBV5-1 to TRBJ1-4; weak D call: TRBD1 (5 bases). Germline V gives CDR1 SGHRS, CDR2 YFSETQ. The length of the CDR3 is 13 residues. V was shortened by 5 bases and J by 10 bases, with 15 bases between the two germline ends.

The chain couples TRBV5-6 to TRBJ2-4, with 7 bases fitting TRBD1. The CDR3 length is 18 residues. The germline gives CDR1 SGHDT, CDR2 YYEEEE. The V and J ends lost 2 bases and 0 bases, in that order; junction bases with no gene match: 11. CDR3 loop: CASSFRQGIGLAKNIQYF. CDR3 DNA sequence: TGTGCCAGCAGCTTCCGACAGGGTATTGGGCTAGCCAAAAACATTCAGTACTTC.

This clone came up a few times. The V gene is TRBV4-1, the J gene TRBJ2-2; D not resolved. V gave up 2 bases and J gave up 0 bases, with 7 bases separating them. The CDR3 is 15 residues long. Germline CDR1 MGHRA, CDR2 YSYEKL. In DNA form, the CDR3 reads TGCGCCAGCAGCCAAATTTGGACGAACACCGGGGAGCTGTTTTTT. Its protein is CASSQIWTNTGELFF.

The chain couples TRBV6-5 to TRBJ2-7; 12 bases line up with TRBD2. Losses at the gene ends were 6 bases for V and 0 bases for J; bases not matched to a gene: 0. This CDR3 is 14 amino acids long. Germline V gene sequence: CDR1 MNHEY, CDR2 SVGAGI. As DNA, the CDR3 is TGTGCCAGCAGGACTAGCGGGAGCTCCTACGAGCAGTACTTC. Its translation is CASRTSGSSYEQYF.